This T cell receptor (beta chain) is drawn from a study of blood T cell repertoires in COVID-19. For the study at large: PBMCs, B-cell-depleted T cells, or T cells provided the cDNA or gDNA that made up the material.

As processed by the authors: Estimation of nucleated cell counts was performed using reference gene primer amplification. Profiled with immunoSEQ multiplex PCR; TCRdb holds only in-frame clones, not every one. V, J and clone size reflect that table, while D and trimming were determined from the DNA. The sample has over 70,000 clones; 80% are singletons. CDR3 length: 14 amino acids. The germline gives CDR1 SGHRS, CDR2 YFSETQ. Deletions cut 0 bases from V and 5 bases from J, with 11 bases between. Sample: peripheral blood. This receptor was identified in a woman in her 70s with acute or convalescent COVID-19. The V and J genes are TRBV5-1 and TRBJ2-5; the D is unclear. CDR3 amino acids: CASSLEYSGETQYF. The CDR3 nucleotides read TGCGCCAGCAGCTTGGAGTATTCGGGTGAGACCCAGTACTTC.